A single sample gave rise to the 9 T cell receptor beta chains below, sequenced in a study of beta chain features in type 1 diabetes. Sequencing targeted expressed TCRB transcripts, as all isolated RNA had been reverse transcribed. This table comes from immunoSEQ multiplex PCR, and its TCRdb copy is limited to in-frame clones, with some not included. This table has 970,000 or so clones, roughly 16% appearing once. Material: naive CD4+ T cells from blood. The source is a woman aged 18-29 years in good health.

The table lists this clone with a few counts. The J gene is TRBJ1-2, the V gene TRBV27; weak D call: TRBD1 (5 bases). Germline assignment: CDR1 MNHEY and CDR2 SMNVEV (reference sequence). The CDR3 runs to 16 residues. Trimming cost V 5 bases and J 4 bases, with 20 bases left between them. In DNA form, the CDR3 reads TGTGCCAGCAGTCCTACCGGGACCGTATCTTTCTATGGCTACACCTTC. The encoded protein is CASSPTGTVSFYGYTF.

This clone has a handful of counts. The CDR3: CASSPPHSGANVLTF. CDR3 DNA: TGTGCCAGCAGTCCCCCCCACTCTGGGGCCAACGTCCTGACTTTC. V gene TRBV6-5 combines with J gene TRBJ2-6; no firm D call. Germline loops: CDR1 MNHEY, CDR2 SVGAGI. Deletions cut 5 bases from V and 0 bases from J, with 8 bases between. This CDR3 is built from 15 residues.

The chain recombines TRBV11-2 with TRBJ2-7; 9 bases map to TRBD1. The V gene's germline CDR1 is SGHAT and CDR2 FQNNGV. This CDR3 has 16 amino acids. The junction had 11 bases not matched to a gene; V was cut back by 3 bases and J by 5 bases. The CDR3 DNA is TGTGCCAGCAGCTTGATCCCGGGACAGGGTGACAACGAGCAGTACTTC. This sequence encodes CASSLIPGQGDNEQYF. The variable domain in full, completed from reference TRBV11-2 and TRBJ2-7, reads EAGVAQSPRYKIIEKRQSVAFWCNPISGHATLYWYQQILGQGPKLLIQFQNNGVVDDSQLPKDRFSAERLKGVDSTLKIQPAKLEDSAVYLCASSLIPGQGDNEQYFGPGTRLTVT.

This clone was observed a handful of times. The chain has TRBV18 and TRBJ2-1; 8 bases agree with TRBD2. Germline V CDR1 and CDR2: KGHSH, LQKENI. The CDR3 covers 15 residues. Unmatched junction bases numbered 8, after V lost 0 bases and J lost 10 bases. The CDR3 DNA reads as TGTGCCAGCTCACCACCATCCAGCGGGAGTGGGGAGCAGTTCTTC. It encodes CASSPPSSGSGEQFF.

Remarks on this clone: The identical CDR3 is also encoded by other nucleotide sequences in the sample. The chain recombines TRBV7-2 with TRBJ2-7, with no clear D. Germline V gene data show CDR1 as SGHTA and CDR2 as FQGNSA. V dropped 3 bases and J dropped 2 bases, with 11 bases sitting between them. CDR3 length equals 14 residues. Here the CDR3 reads CASSLAGPPYEQYF. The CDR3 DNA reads TGTGCCAGCAGCTTGGCCGGTCCGCCCTACGAGCAGTACTTC.

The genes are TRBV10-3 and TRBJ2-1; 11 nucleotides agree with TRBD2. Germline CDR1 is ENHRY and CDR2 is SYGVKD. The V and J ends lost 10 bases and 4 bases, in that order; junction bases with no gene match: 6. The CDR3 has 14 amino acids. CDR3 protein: CATLAGGQYNEQFF. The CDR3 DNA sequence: TGTGCCACCCTAGCGGGAGGCCAGTACAATGAGCAGTTCTTC.

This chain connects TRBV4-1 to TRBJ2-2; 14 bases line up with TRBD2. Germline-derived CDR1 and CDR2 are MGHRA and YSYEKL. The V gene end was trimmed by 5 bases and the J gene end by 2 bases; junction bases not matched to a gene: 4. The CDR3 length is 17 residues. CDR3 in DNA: TGCGCCAGCAGCAAGGGACTAGCGGGAGAAAACACCGGGGAGCTGTTTTTT. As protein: CASSKGLAGENTGELFF.

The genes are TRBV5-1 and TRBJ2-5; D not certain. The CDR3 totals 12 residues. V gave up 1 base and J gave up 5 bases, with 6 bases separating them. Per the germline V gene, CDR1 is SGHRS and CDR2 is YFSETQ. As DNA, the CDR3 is TGCGCCAGCAGCTTGAATCGCGAGACCCAGTACTTC. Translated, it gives CASSLNRETQYF.

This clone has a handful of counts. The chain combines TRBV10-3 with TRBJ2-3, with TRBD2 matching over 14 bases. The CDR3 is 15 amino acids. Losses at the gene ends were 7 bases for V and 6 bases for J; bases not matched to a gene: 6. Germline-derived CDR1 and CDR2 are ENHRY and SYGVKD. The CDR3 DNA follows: TGTGCCATCACCCCGGGACTAGCGGGAGTTGATACGCAGTATTTT. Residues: CAITPGLAGVDTQYF.